The 16 T cell receptor beta chains in this list originate from one sample, sequenced in a study of regulatory T cells in long-lasting Graves disease. For TCR beta, libraries came from iRepertoire HTBI primers and Arm-PCR of CDR3 regions. TCRdb analysed the multiplex PCR reads with MiXCR anew, one entry per CDR3 protein. The data show 450,000 or so distinct CDR3 sequences, under 25% seen once. The sample's time point: persistent/refractory GD, antithyroid drugs over 5 years with positive TRAb. Extracted RNA from PBMCs served as the source of the TCR library. The source was peripheral blood mononuclear cells (PBMCs), collected when the disease was refractory, from a patient treated with antithyroid drugs. These receptors originate from a female donor with Graves disease.

Many counts were recorded for this clonotype. The J gene is TRBJ2-7, the V gene TRBV6-1; 7 bases fit TRBD1. Trimming cost V 11 bases and J 2 bases; bases outside gene matches: 9. The germline gives CDR1 MNHNS, CDR2 SASEGT. The CDR3 is 13 amino acids. CDR3 in amino acids: CASQWQGAYEQYF. The CDR3 bases are TGTGCCTCACAGTGGCAGGGGGCCTACGAGCAGTACTTC.

Regarding this clonotype: This may stem from a read error, because a much larger clone lies one nucleotide away. The chain is built from TRBV7-3 and TRBJ2-2; 12 bases fit TRBD2. Germline V CDR1 and CDR2: SGHTA, FQGTGA. The CDR3 is 17 amino acids. Here the CDR3 reads CASSPTSGRANTGGLFF. Here the CDR3 DNA reads TGTGCCAGCAGCCCGACTAGCGGGAGAGCGAACACCGGGGGGCTGTTTTTT.

This clonotype has a count of ten or more. The genes are TRBV6-1 and TRBJ2-6; no reliable D call. The germline V gene encodes CDR1 MNHNS and CDR2 SASEGT. V lost 8 bases and J lost 4, with 9 bases in between. The CDR3 runs 13 residues. The CDR3 protein is CASGPRGANVLTF. CDR3 nucleotides: TGTGCCAGCGGACCTCGCGGGGCCAACGTCCTGACTTTC.

This clonotype was counted at least ten times. The J gene is TRBJ1-1, the V gene TRBV2, with D maybe TRBD1 (5 bases). Per the germline V gene, CDR1 is SNHLY and CDR2 is FYNNEI. CDR3 size: 13 residues. Trimming pared 10 bases from V and 2 bases from J, leaving 14 bases between. CDR3 DNA: TGTGCCAAAAGACAGCCAGAAAACACTGAAGCTTTCTTT. It encodes CAKRQPENTEAFF.

In this sample, this clonotype turned up many times. This sequence joins TRBV12-3 or TRBV12-4 and TRBJ2-7, with 7 bases lining up with TRBD2. The trim removed 9 bases at V and 0 bases at J, leaving 11 bases unmatched. CDR3 length: 15 amino acids. This CDR3 reads CASSMGGIGSYEQYF. DNA of the CDR3: TGTGCCAGTTCTATGGGGGGGATAGGCTCCTACGAGCAGTACTTC.

The sample holds many counts of this clonotype. The chain uses TRBV7-8 and TRBJ2-7, with D perhaps given as TRBD1 or TRBD2 (5 bases each). The length of the CDR3 is 17 residues. Per the germline V gene, CDR1 is SGHVS and CDR2 is FQNEAQ. The V and J ends lost 0 bases and 3 bases respectively, with 18 bases between them. In nucleotides, the CDR3 is TGTGCCAGCAGCTTAGCGCGTTGGGGACGGAAAGTCTACGAGCAGTACTTC. It specifies CASSLARWGRKVYEQYF.

This clonotype appeared many times. The chain has TRBV2 and TRBJ2-7, with 8 bases matching TRBD1. V lost 6 bases to trimming and J lost 6 bases; unmatched junction nucleotides: 4. Looked up from germline, CDR1 is SNHLY and CDR2 is FYNNEI. The CDR3 covers 12 residues. The DNA for the CDR3 is TGTGCCAGCAGCAGGGGGCAGGGCGAGCAGTACTTC. It yields the protein CASSRGQGEQYF.

The chain is built from TRBV5-1 and TRBJ2-1; D might be TRBD2 (5 bases). CDR3 length equals 13 residues. Germline CDR1 SGHRS, CDR2 YFSETQ. V was shortened by 4 bases and J by 6 bases, with 11 bases between the two germline ends. The CDR3 reads CASSPSLSNEQFF. CDR3 nucleotides: TGCGCCAGCAGCCCTAGCCTTTCCAATGAGCAGTTCTTC.

The chain employs TRBV7-4 and TRBJ2-1, with D hard to call. This CDR3 region has 14 residues. The V gene lost 5 bases and the J gene lost 7 bases, with 15 bases spanning the gap. Germline V gene sequence: CDR1 SGHVT, CDR2 SQSDAQ. CDR3 loop: CASSPSSAGNEQFF. The CDR3 region has the DNA TGTGCCAGCAGCCCGTCCTCGGCCGGGAATGAGCAGTTCTTC. Complete variable domain (other parts from reference TRBV7-4 and TRBJ2-1): GAGVSQSPRYKVAKRGRDVALRCDSISGHVTLYWYRQTLGQGSEVLTYSQSDAQRDKSGRPSGRFSAERPERSVSTLKIQRTEQGDSAVYLCASSPSSAGNEQFFGPGTRLTVL.

Ten or more counts support this clonotype. The V and J genes are TRBV29-1 and TRBJ1-1, with unresolved D. This CDR3 is 13 amino acids long. With 7 bases removed from V and 1 base from J, the gap between germline ends came to 13 bases. Germline V gives CDR1 SQVTM, CDR2 ANQGSEA. Here the CDR3 DNA reads TGCAGCGCTGTCTGGCTGACGAACACTGAAGCTTTCTTT. It encodes CSAVWLTNTEAFF.

Comment on this clonotype: Germline is not matched at one junction end, which may reflect a read error. This chain joins TRBV9 and TRBJ2-2; 10 bases map to TRBD2. The CDR3 has 16 amino acids. Germline V gene lookup returns CDR1 SGDLS and CDR2 YYNGEE. The CDR3 sequence is CASTPAGGTNAGEPFF. As DNA, the CDR3 is TGTGCCAGCACCCCAGCGGGAGGGACGAACGCCGGGGAGCCGTTTTTT.

This clonotype was recorded at least ten times. The rearrangement joins TRBV6-2 or TRBV6-3 to TRBJ2-3; TRBD2 is a possible D gene (6 bases). The CDR3 totals 15 residues. CDR1 is MNHEY, CDR2 SVGEGT, per germline. V shed 6 bases and J shed 2 bases, with 15 bases lying between them. CDR3: CASSRRGIPTDTQYF. The CDR3 DNA sequence: TGTGCCAGCAGCAGACGGGGGATTCCCACAGATACGCAGTATTTT.

At least ten counts were recorded for this clonotype. J is TRBJ2-7 and V is TRBV5-1; D gene uncertain. The V gene lost 0 bases and the J gene lost 0 bases, with 13 bases spanning the gap. The V gene's germline CDR1 is SGHRS and CDR2 YFSETQ. The length of the CDR3 is 16 residues. The CDR3 loop is CASSLGPELNSYEQYF. In nucleotides, the CDR3 is TGCGCCAGCAGCTTGGGACCAGAGTTAAACTCCTACGAGCAGTACTTC.

This clonotype showed up just a few times. The chain couples TRBV6-1 to TRBJ1-2, with no clear D. The CDR3 spans 14 residues. The V gene's germline CDR1 is MNHNS and CDR2 SASEGT. Trimming shortened V by 2 bases and J by 4 bases, and 11 bases separated the two germline ends. The CDR3 coding sequence is TGTGCCAGCAGTGAAATCCGGGGAAGCTATGGCTACACCTTC. Amino acids: CASSEIRGSYGYTF.

This clonotype has at least ten counts. The V and J genes are TRBV7-9 and TRBJ2-6, with a possible D match to TRBD1 (5 bases). The CDR3 sequence is 15 residues long. Between the trimmed V and J ends, which lost 6 bases and 0 bases, there was a span of 9 bases. Germline assignment: CDR1 SEHNR and CDR2 FQNEAQ (reference sequence). The CDR3 is CASRLQGSGANVLTF. The DNA of the CDR3 is TGTGCCAGCAGGCTCCAGGGCTCTGGGGCCAACGTCCTGACTTTC.

This clonotype was detected many times. The chain couples TRBV6-1 to TRBJ2-5; tentatively, D is TRBD1 (6 bases). Trimming removed 7 bases from V and 5 bases from J, with 11 bases in between. The CDR3 totals 12 residues. CDR1 is MNHNS and CDR2 is SASEGT in the germline V gene. The CDR3, as DNA: TGTGCCAGCAACCGGCAGGGGGAGACCCAGTACTTC. Its protein is CASNRQGETQYF.